This record concerns one TCR beta chain sequence. Its matching antigen is unknown. The authors ran a second PCR of about 7 to 11 cycles using a sample-barcoded 5' primer and a J-beta primer mix. At least 2.5 million CDR3-containing paired-end reads were obtained per sample. MiXCR, applied by TCRdb to the 5' RACE reads, yields one record per CDR3 protein. The profile shows roughly 800,000 distinct CDR3 sequences, roughly 60% of them singletons. This entry belongs to a study of blood T cells in healthy people across ages. Broader study findings: Among T cells, TCR beta diversity per million cells dropped roughly linearly as age rose. Strong correlation linked observed beta diversity and percent naive T cells.

Per sample, at least 5.5 micrograms of total RNA were extracted. This CDR3 contains 16 residues. Germline CDR1 and CDR2: MNHNS and SASEGT. V dropped 4 bases and J dropped 0 bases, with 10 bases sitting between them. The rearrangement joins TRBV6-1 to TRBJ2-6; D uncertain. Material for sequencing was blood. The receptor comes from a man aged 25 to 40 in good health. The CDR3 protein is CASSGTANSGANVLTF. DNA for the CDR3: TGTGCCAGCAGTGGGACGGCAAACTCTGGGGCCAACGTCCTGACTTTC.